This T cell receptor beta chain was recorded in a study of blood T cell dynamics during melanoma immunotherapy. CDR3 length: 13 residues. Germline assignment: CDR1 SGHVS and CDR2 FNYEAQ. Trimming left V 7 bases short and J 8 bases short, with 15 bases between. Time point denoted: pre-treatment baseline. Blood was drawn before treatment and at week 3 after checkpoint blockade. This clone occurred once. The antigen is unknown. Clones were sequenced by immunoSEQ multiplex PCR, and TCRdb holds only the in-frame ones, with some missing. Seen here are about 13,000 clones, 90% to 95% observed once, and the top ten hold around 0.18%. Study-wide points: Cell-free DNA CDR3 sequences most resembled the immune-effector CD8+ subset, which was also most clonal.

Sample: effector memory CD8+ T cells from blood, taken from a patient treated with checkpoint blockade. This TCR was recovered from a human donor with melanoma. The chain couples TRBV7-6 to TRBJ2-1, with D maybe TRBD1 (5 bases). The CDR3 DNA follows: TGTGCCAGCAACTCCGGTGGGGCGGATGAGCAGTTCTTC. Translation gives CASNSGGADEQFF. The whole variable domain, filled in from reference TRBV7-6 and TRBJ2-1, reads GAGVSQSPRYKVTKRGQDVALRCDPISGHVSLYWYRQALGQGPEFLTYFNYEAQQDKSGLPNDRFSAERPEGSISTLTIQRTEQRDSAMYRCASNSGGADEQFFGPGTRLTVL.